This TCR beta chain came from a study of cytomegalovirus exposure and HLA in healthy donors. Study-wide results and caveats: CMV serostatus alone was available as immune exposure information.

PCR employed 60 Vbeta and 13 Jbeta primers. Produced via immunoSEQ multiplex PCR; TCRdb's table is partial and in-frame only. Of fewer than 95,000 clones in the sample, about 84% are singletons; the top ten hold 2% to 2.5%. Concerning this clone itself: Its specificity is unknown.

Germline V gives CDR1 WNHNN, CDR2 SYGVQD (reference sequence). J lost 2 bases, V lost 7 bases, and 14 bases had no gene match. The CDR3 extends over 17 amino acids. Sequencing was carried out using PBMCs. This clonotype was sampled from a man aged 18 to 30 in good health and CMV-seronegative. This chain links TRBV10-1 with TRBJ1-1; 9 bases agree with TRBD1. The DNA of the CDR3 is TGCGCCAGCACAAACCGGGGCGCGACAGGGGGAAACACTGAAGCTTTCTTT. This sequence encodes CASTNRGATGGNTEAFF.